This TCR beta chain was identified in a study of blood T cells in healthy people across ages. Study information: Template-switching capture recovered about one barcoded beta molecule per two T cells. Broader study findings: Roughly linear age-related decline in beta diversity appeared, significant by age around 38.

Germline V gives CDR1 MGHRA, CDR2 YSYEKL. CDR3 length: 17 amino acids. V lost 5 bases, J lost 4 bases, and 8 bases stayed unmatched. With a J-beta primer mix and a sample-barcoded 5' primer, a second PCR ran about 6 to 11 cycles. TCRdb independently ran MiXCR on the 5' RACE reads; one entry per CDR3 protein. This table holds over 950,000 distinct CDR3 sequences, roughly 50% found once. The authors extracted at least 5 micrograms of total RNA per sample. On this clonotype itself: Its antigen is currently unknown.

This sequence joins TRBV4-1 and TRBJ2-1, with 13 nucleotides matching TRBD2. Sequences were obtained from blood. The TCR sequence derives from a woman between 55 and 75 years old in good health. The CDR3 is CASSMGELAGGYNEQFF. Here the CDR3 DNA reads TGCGCCAGCAGCATGGGAGAACTAGCGGGAGGGTACAATGAGCAGTTCTTC.